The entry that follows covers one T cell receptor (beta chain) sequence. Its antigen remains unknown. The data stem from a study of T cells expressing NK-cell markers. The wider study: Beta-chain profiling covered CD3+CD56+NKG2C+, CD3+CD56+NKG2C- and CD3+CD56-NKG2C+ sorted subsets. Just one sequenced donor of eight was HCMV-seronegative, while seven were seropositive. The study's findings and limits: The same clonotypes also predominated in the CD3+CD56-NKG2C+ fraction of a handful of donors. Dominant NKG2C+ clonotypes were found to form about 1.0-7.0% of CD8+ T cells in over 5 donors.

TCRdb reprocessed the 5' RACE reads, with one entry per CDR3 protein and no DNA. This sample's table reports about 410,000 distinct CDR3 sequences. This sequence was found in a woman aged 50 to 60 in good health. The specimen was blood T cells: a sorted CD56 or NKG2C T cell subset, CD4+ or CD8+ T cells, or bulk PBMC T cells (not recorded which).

The CDR3 loop reads CSAQDTSYEQYF. The chain carries TRBV20-1 and TRBJ2-7; TCRdb picks TRBD1, but there is no DNA to check that call. From germline, CDR1 is DFQATT and CDR2 SNEGSKA (reference sequence). This CDR3 comprises 12 residues.